Below are 13 T cell receptor beta chains sequenced from a single sample in a study of OX40 agonist ivuxolimab in advanced cancers. TCRdb keeps only in-frame clones here, not all; method: immunoSEQ multiplex PCR. The table lists over 80,000 clones, 80% to 90% of them singletons. Source: CD4+ or CD8+ T cells sorted from blood, taken in a trial of the OX40 agonist ivuxolimab. These receptors came from an adult with an advanced solid tumor such as melanoma, head and neck, liver or kidney cancer.

The rearrangement joins TRBV5-1 to TRBJ2-3; 10 bases fit TRBD1. This CDR3 spans 16 amino acids. With V trimmed by 2 bases and J by 5 bases, 8 bases remained unmatched. Germline loops: CDR1 SGHRS, CDR2 YFSETQ. The CDR3 sequence: CASSLGDRGRKDTQYF. As DNA, the CDR3 is TGCGCCAGCAGCTTAGGAGACAGGGGGCGCAAAGATACGCAGTATTTT.

The rearrangement joins TRBV14 to TRBJ2-7; 8 nucleotides agree with TRBD1. CDR3 length: 14 amino acids. The ends lost 0 bases at V and 6 bases at J; junction bases unmatched: 4. CDR1 and CDR2 (germline): SGHDN, FVKESK. The chain's CDR3 is CASSQDGQGGEQYF. The CDR3 DNA reads as TGTGCCAGCAGCCAAGATGGACAGGGTGGCGAGCAGTACTTC.

This clone has only a few counts. J is TRBJ1-3 and V is TRBV11-2; D remains ambiguous. Looked up from germline, CDR1 is SGHAT and CDR2 is FQNNGV. This CDR3 is 13 amino acids long. V was clipped by 2 bases and J by 0 bases, with 2 bases between them. The CDR3 DNA reads as TGTGCCAGCAGCTTATACTCTGGAAACACCATATATTTT. It encodes CASSLYSGNTIYF.

The chain links TRBV6-5 to TRBJ1-2; D possibly corresponds to TRBD1 (5 bases). This CDR3 has 14 amino acids. Germline assignment: CDR1 MNHEY and CDR2 SVGAGI. Trimming shortened V by 4 bases and J by 0 bases, and 9 bases separated the two germline ends. CDR3 loop: CASSWDGTNYGYTF. CDR3 nucleotide sequence: TGTGCCAGCAGTTGGGACGGAACTAACTATGGCTACACCTTC.

The chain carries TRBV7-9 and TRBJ2-7; 10 bases match TRBD2. This CDR3 comprises 13 residues. J lost 6 bases, V lost 6 bases, and 5 bases had no gene match. Germline CDR1 SEHNR, CDR2 FQNEAQ (reference sequence). The CDR3 DNA reads TGTGCCAGCAGGCTAGCGGGAGTGGTCGAGCAGTACTTC. It is translated as CASRLAGVVEQYF.

The chain joins TRBV6-5 to TRBJ1-3; the D is unclear. The length of the CDR3 is 14 residues. V dropped 4 bases and J dropped 0 bases, with 7 bases sitting between them. The germline V gene encodes CDR1 MNHEY and CDR2 SVGAGI. The CDR3 here is CASSSPISGNTIYF. CDR3 bases: TGTGCCAGCAGTTCCCCTATCTCTGGAAACACCATATATTTT.

The J gene is TRBJ1-1, the V gene TRBV9, with a tentative D call TRBD1 (5 bases). The ends were cut back, 6 bases at V and 1 base at J, with 16 bases in the middle. The CDR3 loop spans 15 amino acids. The germline V gene encodes CDR1 SGDLS and CDR2 YYNGEE. The CDR3 nucleotides read TGTGCCAGCACCACCCGGGGGAGTAGGAACACTGAAGCTTTCTTT. This gives the protein CASTTRGSRNTEAFF.

This rearrangement joins TRBV4-1 to TRBJ1-6; D ambiguous. Trimming shortened V by 3 bases and J by 7 bases, and 7 bases separated the two germline ends. Germline V CDR1 and CDR2: MGHRA, YSYEKL. The CDR3 sequence is 13 residues long. CDR3 sequence reads: CASSHRENSPLHF. In nucleotides, the CDR3 is TGCGCCAGCAGCCACCGGGAAAATTCACCCCTCCACTTT.

The CDR3, as DNA: TGTGCCAGCAGCTTTGGACTAGCGGGAAGGGTTAGAGAGACCCAGTACTTC. This encodes CASSFGLAGRVRETQYF. V is TRBV7-8 and J is TRBJ2-5, with TRBD2 matching over 12 bases. Trimming removed 3 bases from V and 4 bases from J; junction bases left unmatched: 9. CDR1 and CDR2 from the germline V gene are SGHVS and FQNEAQ. The CDR3 runs 17 residues.

V usage is TRBV27 and J usage is TRBJ2-2, with D maybe TRBD2 (6 bases). Trimming took 3 bases from V and 0 from J, leaving 8 bases between them. The germline CDR1 and CDR2 sequences are MNHEY and SMNVEV (reference sequence). CDR3 length: 15 amino acids. The CDR3 coding sequence is TGTGCCAGCAGTTTTAGCGGAACGAACACCGGGGAGCTGTTTTTT. Protein: CASSFSGTNTGELFF.

The count of this clone is one. The CDR3 loop is CATSMGGRTEAFF. The CDR3 coding sequence is TGCGCCACCTCCATGGGGGGGCGCACTGAAGCTTTCTTT. This sequence joins TRBV5-1 and TRBJ1-1; D is perhaps TRBD1 (6 bases). Germline V gene data show CDR1 as SGHRS and CDR2 as YFSETQ. V was cut by 9 bases and J by 4 bases, with 16 bases left in between. The CDR3 extends over 13 amino acids.

This chain links TRBV27 with TRBJ2-1; 8 positions match TRBD2. From germline, CDR1 is MNHEY and CDR2 SMNVEV (reference sequence). V lost 2 bases, J lost 6 bases, and 6 bases stayed unmatched. This CDR3 has 15 residues. The CDR3 nucleotides read TGTGCCAGCAGTTTAATTGCTAGCGGGCTCAATGAGCAGTTCTTC. As protein: CASSLIASGLNEQFF.

In its sample, this clone was seen once. The chain couples TRBV6-6 to TRBJ2-1; 8 nucleotides align to TRBD1. Germline values: CDR1 MNHNY, CDR2 SVGAGI (reference sequence). The V and J ends lost 10 bases and 0 bases, in that order; junction bases with no gene match: 8. The CDR3 length is 15 residues. The CDR3 is CAIQQGGSSYNEQFF. The CDR3 DNA reads as TGTGCCATCCAACAGGGGGGAAGCTCCTACAATGAGCAGTTCTTC.